This TCR beta chain came from a study of OX40 agonist ivuxolimab in advanced cancers. Generated by immunoSEQ multiplex PCR, the TCRdb table keeps only in-frame clones and is missing some. Seen here are around 46,000 clones, around nine tenths observed once, and the top ten hold roughly 4.9%. V lost 4 bases and J lost 6; bases outside the gene matches: 9. There are 16 residues in the CDR3. The germline gives CDR1 SEHNR, CDR2 FQNEAQ (reference sequence). The rearrangement uses TRBV7-9 and TRBJ1-4; 9 nucleotides agree with TRBD1. The sample in question was CD4+ or CD8+ T cells sorted from blood, obtained in a trial of the OX40 agonist ivuxolimab. The TCR originated in an adult with an advanced solid tumor such as melanoma, head and neck, liver or kidney cancer. CDR3 sequence (DNA): TGTGCCAGCAGCTCCTCGCGACAGGGGGTTGATGAAAAACTGTTTTTT. Amino acids: CASSSSRQGVDEKLFF.